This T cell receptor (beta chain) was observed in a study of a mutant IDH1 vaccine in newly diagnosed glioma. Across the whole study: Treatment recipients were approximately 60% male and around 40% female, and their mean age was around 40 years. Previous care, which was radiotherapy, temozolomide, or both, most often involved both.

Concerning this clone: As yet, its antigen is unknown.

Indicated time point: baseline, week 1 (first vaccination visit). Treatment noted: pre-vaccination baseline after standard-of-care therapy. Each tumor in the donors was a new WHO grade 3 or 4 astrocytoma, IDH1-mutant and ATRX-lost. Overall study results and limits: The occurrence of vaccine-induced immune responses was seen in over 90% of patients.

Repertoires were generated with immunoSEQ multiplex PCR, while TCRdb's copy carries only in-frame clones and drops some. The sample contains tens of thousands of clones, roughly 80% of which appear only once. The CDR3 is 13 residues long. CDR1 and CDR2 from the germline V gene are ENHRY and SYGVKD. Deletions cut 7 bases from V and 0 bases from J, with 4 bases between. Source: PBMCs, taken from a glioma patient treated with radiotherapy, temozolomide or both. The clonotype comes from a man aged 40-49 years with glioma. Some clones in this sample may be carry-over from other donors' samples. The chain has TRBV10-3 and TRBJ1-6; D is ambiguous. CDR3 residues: CAITDSYNSPLHF. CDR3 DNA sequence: TGTGCCATCACGGACTCCTATAATTCACCCCTCCACTTT.